This T cell receptor beta chain was recorded in a study of T cell responses to AZD1222 COVID-19 vaccine. Findings and limits, study-wide: Repertoire collection took place solely once the T cell response had peaked. Only a handful of individuals given AZD1222 were seropositive at baseline. White British donors predominated, females outnumbered males, and clonal diversity was possibly underestimated. Elevations in Spike-specific TCR breadth and depth followed administration of two AZD1222 doses.

The data were produced by immunoSEQ multiplex PCR, yet TCRdb's version contains in-frame clones alone and is incomplete. The sample carries about 150,000 clones, about 91% recorded once. The CDR3 has 14 residues. The V and J ends lost 3 bases and 5 bases respectively, with 13 bases between them. Per germline, CDR1 LNHNV and CDR2 YYDKDF (reference sequence). Comments on this clone: The target antigen is unknown.

The origin of this receptor is an adult in good health. V gene TRBV15 combines with J gene TRBJ2-5; D possibly corresponds to TRBD2 (5 bases). Material: peripheral blood, obtained on day 0 of AZD1222 vaccination. CDR3 residues: CATSSFLGGETQYF. The CDR3 nucleotides are TGTGCCACCAGCAGTTTCTTGGGCGGGGAGACCCAGTACTTC.